This T cell receptor (beta chain) came from a study of T cell responses to AZD1222 COVID-19 vaccine. CDR3 length equals 15 residues. The J segment lost 0 bases and the V segment lost 10 bases, leaving 9 bases of the junction unmatched. CDR1 is LNHDA, CDR2 SQIVND, per germline (reference sequence). The table came from immunoSEQ multiplex PCR; TCRdb's copy has only in-frame clones and leaves some out. There are roughly 92,000 clones in the sample; roughly nine tenths occur only once, and 4.5% to 5% lies in the top ten. The V gene is TRBV19, the J gene TRBJ2-1; 7 bases map to TRBD1. The receptor comes from an adult who received the AZD1222 COVID-19 vaccine. The sample in question was peripheral blood, obtained 28 days after the second AZD1222 dose. The CDR3 loop reads CATSRQGNSYNEQFF. CDR3 DNA: TGTGCCACCAGCAGACAGGGAAACTCCTACAATGAGCAGTTCTTC.